This T cell receptor beta chain was sequenced during a study of T cell repertoires in cytomegalovirus infection. Whole-study context: In the study, CMV epitopes included recently identified HLA-C-restricted and well-studied HLA-B-restricted ones. Public TCR beta signatures provided an indication of both CMV infection and a matching HLA type.

TCRdb passed the reads through MiXCR, listing each CDR3 protein once. The sample has approximately 56,000 distinct CDR3 sequences, about 20% seen once; the top ten hold around four fifths. In regard to this clonotype: The antigen remains unidentified.

V lost 6 bases, J lost 5 bases, and 1 base stayed unmatched. The CDR3 consists of 12 residues. Germline values: CDR1 MNHNS, CDR2 SASEGT. This TCR was sampled from a human donor in good health (CMV status not recorded). Some clones in this sample may be carry-over from other donors' samples. The V call is TRBV6-1, the J call TRBJ1-1, with TRBD1 matching over 9 bases. The material was CD8+ T cells from cultured PBMCs, obtained from culture after CMV antigen stimulation. The CDR3 here is CASRDRGTEAFF. Here the CDR3 DNA reads TGTGCCAGCAGGGACAGGGGTACTGAAGCTTTCTTT.